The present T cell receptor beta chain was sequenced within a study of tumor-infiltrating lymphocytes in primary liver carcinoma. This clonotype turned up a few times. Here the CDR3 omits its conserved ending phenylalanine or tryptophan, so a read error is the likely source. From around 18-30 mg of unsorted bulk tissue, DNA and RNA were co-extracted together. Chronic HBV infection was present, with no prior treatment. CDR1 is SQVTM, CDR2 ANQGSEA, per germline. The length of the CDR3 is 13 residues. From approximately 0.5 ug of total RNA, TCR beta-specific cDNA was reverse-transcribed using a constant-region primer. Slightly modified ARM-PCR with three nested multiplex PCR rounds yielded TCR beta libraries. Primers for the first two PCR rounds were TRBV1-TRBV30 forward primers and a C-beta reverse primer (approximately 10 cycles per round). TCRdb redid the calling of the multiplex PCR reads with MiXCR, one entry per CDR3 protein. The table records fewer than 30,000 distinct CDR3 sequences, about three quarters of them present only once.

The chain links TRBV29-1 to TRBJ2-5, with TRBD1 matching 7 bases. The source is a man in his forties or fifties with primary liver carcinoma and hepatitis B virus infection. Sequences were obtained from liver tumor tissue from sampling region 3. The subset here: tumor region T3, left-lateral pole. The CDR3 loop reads CGVWDSPRETQYL. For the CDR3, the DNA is TGCGGCGTTTGGGACAGTCCTCGGGAGACCCAGTACTTG.